This TCR beta chain originates from a study of T cells after yellow fever vaccination. Study in general: Fractions with few cells were prepared using SMART-Seq v4 Ultra Low Input.

This clonotype occurred a few times. As yet, its antigen is unknown. TCRdb re-analysed the 5' RACE reads in MiXCR, keeping a single row per CDR3 protein. The repertoire consists of about 350,000 distinct CDR3 sequences, with roughly 8.3% occurring once and the leading ten covering 15% to 20%. Regarding the study as a whole: The study re-detected most primary-vaccination clones after the booster (about 96% CD4, around 90% CD8). Although most clonotypes did not, a small share appeared in both CD4 and CD8 compartments. When the response was secondary, it was weaker but reached its peak faster, day 5 versus 15.

This specimen was PBMCs, taken more than 40 days after the first yellow fever vaccination. The sequence came from a man aged 18 to 30 who received the YFV17D yellow fever vaccine.

CDR3 region: CASSHGLAGDGTDTQYF. In nucleotides, the CDR3 is TGTGCCAGCAGCCATGGTCTAGCGGGGGATGGCACAGATACGCAGTATTTT. The gene calls are TRBV4-2 and TRBJ2-3, with TRBD2 matching over 10 bases. The J segment lost 1 base and the V segment lost 3 bases, leaving 7 bases of the junction unmatched. CDR3 length: 17 amino acids. The germline V gene has CDR1 LGHNA and CDR2 YNFKEQ.